This T cell receptor beta chain came from a study of shared clonotypes between healthy human individuals. Study context: Every donor yielded three CD4 naive, three CD4 memory, two CD8 naive and one CD8 memory plate.

Produced via immunoSEQ multiplex PCR; TCRdb's table is partial and in-frame only. The sample yields 2 million to 2.5 million clones, around 96% seen once. Naive CD8 cells lacked CD45RO, underwent positive selection for CCR7 and left out terminally differentiated effector memory CD45RA+ cells. Donors had no recently reported acute infections or vaccinations and were HIV-negative. On this clone: The identical CDR3 is also encoded by other nucleotide sequences in the sample.

This TCR was sampled from a young man in good health. The sample taken for sequencing was naive CD8+ T cells sorted from blood.

Here the CDR3 reads CASSFRGENTEAFF. DNA for the CDR3: TGCGCCAGCAGCTTCCGGGGCGAGAACACTGAAGCTTTCTTT. The chain couples TRBV5-1 to TRBJ1-1; D may be TRBD1 (5 bases). V lost 2 bases and J lost 1, with 9 bases in between. This CDR3 is built from 14 residues. Looked up from germline, CDR1 is SGHRS and CDR2 is YFSETQ.